This entry lists 28 T cell receptor beta chains sequenced from one sample in a study of blood T cell repertoires in COVID-19 (dated by TCRdb to 2020 to 2022). Library prep was done by the immunoSEQ multiplex PCR assay. The table was pulled from immuneACCESS by TCRdb, which kept in-frame rearrangements only. Such tables lose some clones; where checked, under half of the loss comes from unresolved V genes, and the rest has no known cause. The sample table contains nearly 200,000 clones; only one count was recorded for about 86% of them. 0.7% to 0.95% of the sample is held by the ten biggest clonotypes. The sequencing input was peripheral blood. These receptors all stem from a woman between 65 and 79 years old with acute or convalescent COVID-19.

The V call is TRBV6-1, the J call TRBJ1-2; D might be TRBD1 (5 bases). The germline V and J ends were trimmed by 0 bases and 8 bases, with 13 bases remaining between them. Germline CDR1 MNHNS, CDR2 SASEGT. There are 14 residues in the CDR3. CDR3 loop: CASSEAGGARGYTF. The CDR3 region has the DNA TGTGCCAGCAGTGAAGCGGGAGGGGCGAGAGGCTACACCTTC.

The rearrangement joins TRBV6-5 to TRBJ1-3, with D perhaps matching TRBD1 (5 bases). The germline V and J ends were trimmed by 7 bases and 4 bases, with 17 bases remaining between them. The germline V gene has CDR1 MNHEY and CDR2 SVGAGI. This CDR3 has 15 amino acids. The DNA of the CDR3 is TGTGCCAGCAAGATAGGGGCCATCCGAGGAAACACCATATATTTT. It translates to CASKIGAIRGNTIYF.

V gene TRBV7-2 combines with J gene TRBJ2-7, with a tentative D call TRBD2 (5 bases). The CDR3 sequence is 13 residues long. Per the germline V gene, CDR1 is SGHTA and CDR2 is FQGNSA. Trimming cost V 1 base and J 7 bases, with 11 bases left between them. This CDR3 reads CASSLVAEVEQYF. The CDR3 bases are TGTGCCAGCAGCTTAGTCGCGGAGGTGGAGCAGTACTTC. Variable domain in full (rest from reference TRBV7-2 and TRBJ2-7): GAGVSQSPSNKVTEKGKDVELRCDPISGHTALYWYRQSLGQGLEFLIYFQGNSAPDKSGLPSDRFSAERTGGSVSTLTIQRTQQEDSAVYLCASSLVAEVEQYFGPGTRLTVT.

This clone was seen only once. The chain employs TRBV7-2 and TRBJ2-7; 8 nucleotides match TRBD1. Germline assignment: CDR1 SGHTA and CDR2 FQGNSA. V shed 1 base and J 3 bases; nucleotides not matched to a gene: 5. The CDR3 is 15 amino acids. The CDR3 spells CASSLDRGMIYEQYF. The DNA for the CDR3 is TGTGCCAGCAGCTTAGACAGGGGGATGATCTACGAGCAGTACTTC.

The genes are TRBV20-1 and TRBJ1-1; D gene unclear. Trimming stripped 1 base from V and 3 bases from J, with 3 bases between. Germline V CDR1 and CDR2: DFQATT, SNEGSKA (reference sequence). The CDR3 has 11 residues. The CDR3 protein is CSARADTEAFF. In DNA form, the CDR3 reads TGCAGTGCTAGAGCCGACACTGAAGCTTTCTTT.

The CDR3 nucleotides read TGCAGCGTTAGCCTTCGCCCCTACGAGCAGTACTTC. This sequence encodes CSVSLRPYEQYF. V usage is TRBV29-1 and J usage is TRBJ2-7; D is undetermined. The CDR3 is 12 amino acids. Germline V lookup: CDR1 SQVTM, CDR2 ANQGSEA. Trimming took 5 bases from V and 2 from J, leaving 10 bases between them.

The chain links TRBV11-2 to TRBJ2-1; the match to TRBD2 covers 13 bases. Germline CDR1 and CDR2: SGHAT and FQNNGV. V trimming: 6 bases; J trimming: 3 bases; junction bases outside the gene matches: 8. The CDR3 is 17 residues long. The CDR3 DNA reads TGTGCCAGCAGAAAAATCAGGACTAGCGGGGGCTACAATGAGCAGTTCTTC. This gives the protein CASRKIRTSGGYNEQFF.

The V call is TRBV29-1, the J call TRBJ1-4; weak D call: TRBD1 (6 bases). The CDR3 is 14 residues long. The V gene's germline CDR1 is SQVTM and CDR2 ANQGSEA. The ends were cut back, 7 bases at V and 5 bases at J, with 17 bases in the middle. The CDR3 sequence: CSAALGQLNEKLFF. The CDR3 bases are TGCAGCGCTGCACTAGGACAGTTGAATGAAAAACTGTTTTTT.

This clone was recorded a few times. Other DNA sequences in the sample encode the same CDR3. V gene TRBV7-9 combines with J gene TRBJ1-6, with 9 bases that match TRBD1. The CDR3 totals 14 residues. V lost 5 bases, J lost 10 bases, and 6 bases stayed unmatched. Germline V lookup: CDR1 SEHNR, CDR2 FQNEAQ (reference sequence). The CDR3 sequence: CASSPDRGGSPLHF. The CDR3 coding sequence is TGTGCCAGCAGCCCGGACAGGGGCGGATCACCCCTCCACTTT.

This chain connects TRBV6-5 to TRBJ1-1; D not resolved. V lost 0 bases to trimming and J lost 0 bases, with 8 bases between them. This CDR3 has 15 amino acids. CDR1 and CDR2 (germline): MNHEY, SVGAGI. The chain's CDR3 is CASSYSQVLNTEAFF. In nucleotides, the CDR3 is TGTGCCAGCAGTTACTCGCAGGTGCTGAACACTGAAGCTTTCTTT.

This clone was seen once. The chain combines TRBV14 with TRBJ1-1; 7 nucleotides line up with TRBD1. V dropped 0 bases and J dropped 0; count of bases not matched to a gene: 13. This CDR3 contains 19 residues. The germline V gene has CDR1 SGHDN and CDR2 FVKESK. In DNA, the CDR3 is TGTGCCAGCAGCCAAGATGGGGGAGACAGGGAGAAGATGAACACTGAAGCTTTCTTT. Translating it yields CASSQDGGDREKMNTEAFF. The variable domain in full, completed from reference TRBV14 and TRBJ1-1, reads EAGVTQFPSHSVIEKGQTVTLRCDPISGHDNLYWYRRVMGKEIKFLLHFVKESKQDESGMPNNRFLAERTGGTYSTLKVQPAELEDSGVYFCASSQDGGDREKMNTEAFFGQGTRLTVV.

This CDR3 reads CASSALAGVLEQYF. In nucleotides, the CDR3 is TGTGCCAGCAGCGCACTAGCGGGAGTACTCGAGCAGTACTTC. The chain recombines TRBV2 with TRBJ2-7; 11 positions match TRBD2. The CDR3 has 14 residues. V gave up 6 bases and J gave up 6 bases; unmatched junction bases: 7. Germline values: CDR1 SNHLY, CDR2 FYNNEI.

This clone was seen just once. The DNA for the CDR3 is TGTGCCAGCAGCTTGGGGATTGGGCTCTACAATGAGCAGTTCTTC. The encoded protein is CASSLGIGLYNEQFF. This chain uses TRBV5-5 with TRBJ2-1, with D unclear. The V gene lost 0 bases and the J gene lost 3 bases, with 10 bases spanning the gap. Germline V gives CDR1 SGHKS, CDR2 YYEKEE (reference sequence). The CDR3 contains 15 residues.

The CDR3 loop reads CASADRDSQNIQYF. The CDR3 region has the DNA TGTGCCAGCGCCGACCGGGACTCCCAAAACATTCAGTACTTC. The chain combines TRBV27 with TRBJ2-4; a weak D match, TRBD2 (6 bases). From germline, CDR1 is MNHEY and CDR2 SMNVEV (reference sequence). Trimming took 8 bases from V and 5 from J, leaving 16 bases between them. The CDR3 has 14 amino acids.

V gene TRBV2 combines with J gene TRBJ1-1, with 8 bases that match TRBD1. The CDR3 is made up of 14 amino acids. Germline values: CDR1 SNHLY, CDR2 FYNNEI. Losses at the gene ends were 4 bases for V and 5 bases for J; bases not matched to a gene: 6. CDR3 loop: CASSVAGGQTEAFF. DNA of the CDR3: TGTGCCAGCAGTGTAGCAGGGGGCCAAACTGAAGCTTTCTTT.

This clone was seen a few times. The chain joins TRBV3-1 (or the pseudogene TRBV3-2) to TRBJ1-4, with a tentative D call TRBD1 (6 bases). With 4 bases removed from V and 6 bases from J, the gap between germline ends came to 18 bases. Germline lookup yields CDR1 LGHDT and CDR2 YNNKEL (reference sequence). This CDR3 spans 16 amino acids. DNA of the CDR3: TGTGCCAGCAGCCTATTTCCCGGGACACCATATGAAAAACTGTTTTTT. This encodes CASSLFPGTPYEKLFF.

This chain links TRBV11-2 with TRBJ2-5, with 9 nucleotides matching TRBD1. Germline CDR1 is SGHAT and CDR2 is FQNNGV. The junction had 9 bases not matched to a gene; V was cut back by 1 base and J by 3 bases. CDR3 size: 17 residues. CDR3 amino acids: CASSLARGTGSEETQYF. CDR3 sequence (DNA): TGTGCCAGCAGCTTAGCCAGAGGGACAGGGAGTGAAGAGACCCAGTACTTC.

The genes are TRBV29-1 and TRBJ1-1; TRBD1 agrees at 7 bases. Unmatched junction bases numbered 10, after V lost 7 bases and J lost 2 bases. Germline CDR1 and CDR2: SQVTM and ANQGSEA. This CDR3 comprises 14 residues. The CDR3 loop reads CSAHPTGFNTEAFF. The CDR3 DNA reads TGCAGCGCCCACCCGACAGGGTTCAACACTGAAGCTTTCTTT.

The gene calls are TRBV19 and TRBJ2-7, with a weak D call TRBD1 (5 bases). V shed 1 base and J shed 7 bases, with 11 bases lying between them. The CDR3 runs 13 residues. Per germline, CDR1 LNHDA and CDR2 SQIVND (reference sequence). CDR3 residues: CASSIVPGREQYF. Written as DNA, the CDR3 is TGTGCCAGTAGTATAGTTCCAGGGCGTGAGCAGTACTTC.

The table lists this clone with a count of one. The rearrangement links TRBV27 to TRBJ2-1; 7 bases align to TRBD1. Trimming removed 8 bases from V and 6 bases from J; junction bases left unmatched: 10. The CDR3 spans 14 residues. Per germline, CDR1 MNHEY and CDR2 SMNVEV (reference sequence). The CDR3 coding sequence is TGTGCCAGCCAGACAAGGGGGCCCGCCAATGAGCAGTTCTTC. As protein: CASQTRGPANEQFF.

This clone was detected only once. The chain links TRBV5-1 to TRBJ1-4; TRBD1 aligns across 7 bases. The CDR3 has 14 amino acids. CDR1 and CDR2 (germline): SGHRS, YFSETQ. The V and J ends lost 4 bases and 8 bases, in that order; junction bases with no gene match: 8. The CDR3 loop reads CASSLDRVEEKLFF. CDR3 sequence (DNA): TGCGCCAGCAGCCTTGACAGGGTGGAGGAAAAACTGTTTTTT.

The chain links TRBV12-3 or TRBV12-4 to TRBJ1-1, with D unresolved. Trimming removed 7 bases from V and 1 base from J, with 10 bases in between. The CDR3 spans 13 residues. The CDR3 reads CASTQAANTEAFF. The CDR3 DNA follows: TGTGCCAGCACTCAGGCAGCGAACACTGAAGCTTTCTTT.

V gene TRBV14 combines with J gene TRBJ1-1; D is unclear. The CDR3 covers 14 residues. Deletions cut 4 bases from V and 6 bases from J, with 15 bases between. Germline V gene lookup returns CDR1 SGHDN and CDR2 FVKESK. This chain's CDR3 is CASSLELRSAEAFF. CDR3 nucleotides: TGTGCCAGCAGCCTGGAACTCCGGAGCGCTGAAGCTTTCTTT.

The chain uses TRBV7-8 and TRBJ1-2; 7 nucleotides match TRBD1. The V gene end was trimmed by 2 bases and the J gene end by 4 bases; junction bases not matched to a gene: 7. Per the germline V gene, CDR1 is SGHVS and CDR2 is FQNEAQ. CDR3 length: 15 residues. This CDR3 reads CASSLLRDSIYGYTF. The CDR3 bases are TGTGCCAGCAGCTTACTCCGGGACAGCATCTATGGCTACACCTTC.

J is TRBJ2-7 and V is TRBV27, with 9 positions matching TRBD2. With 4 bases clipped from V and 1 base from J, the junction kept 5 bases outside the gene matches. Germline CDR1 MNHEY, CDR2 SMNVEV (reference sequence). The CDR3 spans 15 residues. This chain's CDR3 is CASSSPAGGSYEQYF. As DNA, the CDR3 is TGTGCCAGCAGTTCCCCAGCGGGAGGTTCCTACGAGCAGTACTTC.

The chain carries TRBV18 and TRBJ2-2, with D possibly being TRBD1 (5 bases). The V gene's germline CDR1 is KGHSH and CDR2 LQKENI. The CDR3 has 15 residues. V was shortened by 1 base and J by 6 bases, with 12 bases between the two germline ends. The CDR3 DNA sequence: TGTGCCAGCTCACCACTTTCAGGACAATCCGGGGAGCTGTTTTTT. Protein sequence: CASSPLSGQSGELFF.

The V gene is TRBV5-6, the J gene TRBJ1-1; tentatively, D is TRBD1 (6 bases). CDR3 length: 15 amino acids. CDR1 and CDR2 from the germline V gene are SGHDT and YYEEEE. Trimming cost V 3 bases and J 6 bases, with 18 bases left between them. The CDR3 sequence is CASSSGTRRSAEAFF. Written as DNA, the CDR3 is TGTGCCAGCAGCTCTGGGACACGTCGATCCGCTGAAGCTTTCTTT.

The chain recombines TRBV5-1 with TRBJ2-1, with D hard to call. Trimming pared 1 base from V and 6 bases from J, leaving 11 bases between. The length of the CDR3 is 14 residues. Germline CDR1 reads SGHRS; CDR2 reads YFSETQ. The CDR3 here is CASSLNSLTNEQFF. The CDR3 coding sequence is TGCGCCAGCAGCTTGAACAGTTTGACCAATGAGCAGTTCTTC.